This entry lists 31 T cell receptor beta chains sequenced from one sample in a study of blood T cells in healthy people across ages. A second PCR of roughly 6 to 12 cycles used a sample-barcoded 5' primer and a J-beta primer mix. Using its own MiXCR run on the 5' RACE reads, TCRdb lists one record per CDR3 protein. The sample consists of 540,000 or so distinct CDR3 sequences, less than 60% of them appearing once. Sequences were obtained from blood. Every receptor here comes from a man of 80 years or more in good health.

The chain uses TRBV5-3 and TRBJ1-5; possible D gene TRBD1, 6 bases. TRBV5-3 is assigned to the ORF class and has an uncertain function. The CDR3 is 16 residues long. Trimming took 5 bases from V and 4 from J, leaving 19 bases between them. The CDR3 loop reads CARRAPGDVCNQPQHF. CDR3 nucleotides: TGTGCCAGAAGAGCACCAGGGGACGTATGTAATCAGCCCCAGCATTTT.

The CDR3 DNA sequence: TGCGCCAGCAGCCCCAGGGCGGAGAACACTGAAGCTTTCTTT. This gives the protein CASSPRAENTEAFF. This rearrangement joins TRBV5-1 to TRBJ1-1; tentative D call: TRBD1 (5 bases). This CDR3 has 14 amino acids. Germline V gene lookup returns CDR1 SGHRS and CDR2 YFSETQ. The V end lost 4 bases, the J end lost 1 base, and 11 bases lay between the germline ends. The full variable domain, in which reference TRBV5-1 and TRBJ1-1 provide the parts outside the CDR3, is KAGVTQTPRYLIKTRGQQVTLSCSPISGHRSVSWYQQTPGQGLQFLFEYFSETQRNKGNFPGRFSGRQFSNSRSEMNVSTLELGDSALYLCASSPRAENTEAFFGQGTRLTVV.

The chain uses TRBV7-9 and TRBJ1-5; D remains unclear. From germline, CDR1 is SEHNR and CDR2 FQNEAQ (reference sequence). This CDR3 contains 14 residues. Trimming removed 2 bases at V and 5 bases at J, with 10 bases between. In DNA, the CDR3 is TGTGCCAGCAGCTTATCCGTTGCGGATCAGCCCCAGCATTTT. Translating gives CASSLSVADQPQHF.

The J gene is TRBJ1-6, the V gene TRBV20-1; D is ambiguous. V lost 3 bases to trimming and J lost 8 bases, with 5 bases between them. Germline values: CDR1 DFQATT, CDR2 SNEGSKA (reference sequence). The CDR3 sequence is 11 residues long. The CDR3 protein is CSASEDSPLHF. In nucleotides, the CDR3 is TGCAGTGCTAGTGAAGATTCACCCCTCCACTTT.

This chain connects TRBV2 to TRBJ1-2; no clear D. Trimming shortened V by 2 bases and J by 4 bases, and 8 bases separated the two germline ends. Germline loops: CDR1 SNHLY, CDR2 FYNNEI. This CDR3 is built from 13 residues. DNA for the CDR3: TGTGCCAGCAGTGAAAGAAATTCCTATGGCTACACCTTC. Translating gives CASSERNSYGYTF.

Comment on this clonotype: One end of the junction varies from germline; a read error may be responsible. The CDR3 nucleotides read TGTGCCAGCAGTACCCGACGAGGTGGGACAGATGCGCAGTATTTT. The encoded protein is CASSTRRGGTDAQYF. The V call is TRBV6-5, the J call TRBJ2-3; 7 bases are a match to TRBD1. Germline V gene lookup returns CDR1 MNHEY and CDR2 SVGAGI. The length of the CDR3 is 15 residues.

This clonotype was detected a few times. The rearrangement joins TRBV6-5 to TRBJ2-3; D is perhaps TRBD1 or TRBD2 (5 bases each). CDR1 and CDR2 (germline): MNHEY, SVGAGI. The CDR3 is 19 residues long. The ends were cut back, 3 bases at V and 0 bases at J, with 22 bases in the middle. The CDR3 bases are TGTGCCAGCAGTTATGTTCGGGGCTCAACTAGAATCAGCACAGATACGCAGTATTTT. This translates into CASSYVRGSTRISTDTQYF.

The table lists this clonotype with a few counts. The CDR3 coding sequence is TGTGCCAGCAGCTTAAGGCTCTCTGAAGCTTTCTTT. This codes for CASSLRLSEAFF. This sequence joins TRBV7-2 and TRBJ1-1; no definite D call. The V gene lost 2 bases and the J gene lost 6 bases, with 7 bases spanning the gap. In germline, CDR1 is SGHTA, CDR2 FQGNSA. The CDR3 has 12 residues. Supplemented by reference TRBV7-2 and TRBJ1-1, the full variable domain reads GAGVSQSPSNKVTEKGKDVELRCDPISGHTALYWYRQSLGQGLEFLIYFQGNSAPDKSGLPSDRFSAERTGGSVSTLTIQRTQQEDSAVYLCASSLRLSEAFFGQGTRLTVV.

This chain uses TRBV29-1 with TRBJ1-1; D possibly corresponds to TRBD1 (5 bases). Germline CDR1 is SQVTM and CDR2 is ANQGSEA. CDR3 length: 13 residues. Here the CDR3 DNA reads TGCACCGGATGGGACGGGACGAACACTGAAGCTTTCTTT. Amino acid sequence: CTGWDGTNTEAFF.

The chain joins TRBV10-3 to TRBJ2-3; 9 bases are shared with TRBD2. From germline, CDR1 is ENHRY and CDR2 SYGVKD. The CDR3 spans 16 residues. V was clipped by 1 base and J by 2 bases; unmatched bases: 4. DNA for the CDR3: TGTGCCATCAGTGAGTTGCGGGAGGGGTACACAGATACGCAGTATTTT. Translation gives CAISELREGYTDTQYF.

The chain joins TRBV7-2 to TRBJ2-1; 8 bases map to TRBD2. The length of the CDR3 is 15 residues. From germline, CDR1 is SGHTA and CDR2 FQGNSA. V was pared by 2 bases and J by 6 bases, with 6 bases of the junction left unmatched. CDR3: CASSLKREKGNEQFF. In DNA form, the CDR3 reads TGTGCCAGCAGCTTAAAGCGGGAGAAGGGCAATGAGCAGTTCTTC. The full variable domain, in which reference TRBV7-2 and TRBJ2-1 provide the parts outside the CDR3, is GAGVSQSPSNKVTEKGKDVELRCDPISGHTALYWYRQSLGQGLEFLIYFQGNSAPDKSGLPSDRFSAERTGGSVSTLTIQRTQQEDSAVYLCASSLKREKGNEQFFGPGTRLTVL.

The V gene is TRBV7-9, the J gene TRBJ1-2; D unresolved. CDR1 SEHNR and CDR2 FQNEAQ come from the germline V gene (reference sequence). The CDR3 extends over 13 amino acids. Trimming removed 5 bases at V and 3 bases at J, with 10 bases between. CDR3 nucleotides: TGTGCCAGCAGCGTTATGAACGACTATGGCTACACCTTC. Protein sequence: CASSVMNDYGYTF.

This clonotype was seen at least ten times. V usage is TRBV6-1 and J usage is TRBJ2-3; 7 bases agree with TRBD2. CDR3 length: 18 amino acids. Germline V gene data show CDR1 as MNHNS and CDR2 as SASEGT. V dropped 5 bases and J dropped 1; count of bases not matched to a gene: 15. CDR3 sequence (DNA): TGTGCCAGCAGTACCCGGGAGGAACGGATCTTGGGCACAGATACGCAGTATTTT. It translates to CASSTREERILGTDTQYF.

V is TRBV7-2 and J is TRBJ2-1, with TRBD2 identical over 10 bases. V shed 2 bases and J 8 bases; nucleotides not matched to a gene: 9. CDR3 length: 16 amino acids. Germline loops: CDR1 SGHTA, CDR2 FQGNSA. For the CDR3, the DNA is TGTGCCAGCAGCTTAAGCCCTAGCGGGGGTGTAGATGAGCAGTTCTTC. Residues: CASSLSPSGGVDEQFF.

In this sample, this clonotype turned up a few times. The chain employs TRBV7-9 and TRBJ2-1; TRBD1 matches at 7 bases. Germline V gene lookup returns CDR1 SEHNR and CDR2 FQNEAQ (reference sequence). V dropped 5 bases and J dropped 4; count of bases not matched to a gene: 5. The CDR3 length is 14 residues. The chain's CDR3 is CASSITGAYNEQFF. The CDR3 nucleotides read TGTGCCAGCAGCATAACAGGGGCTTACAATGAGCAGTTCTTC.

The chain employs TRBV7-6 and TRBJ2-3; D unresolved. CDR1 and CDR2 from the germline V gene are SGHVS and FNYEAQ. This CDR3 is built from 14 residues. Deletions cut 4 bases from V and 4 bases from J, with 12 bases between. The CDR3 coding sequence is TGTGCCAGCAGCTCCGAACCGGCGCCAGATACGCAGTATTTT. It codes for CASSSEPAPDTQYF.

The chain links TRBV3-1 to TRBJ2-1; 9 nucleotides agree with TRBD1. The V gene's germline CDR1 is LGHDT and CDR2 YNNKEL (reference sequence). CDR3 length: 17 residues. V lost 2 bases to trimming and J lost 4 bases; unmatched junction nucleotides: 9. The CDR3 bases are TGTGCCAGCAGCCAAAATTGGGGGGACAGGGAATACAATGAGCAGTTCTTC. Protein sequence: CASSQNWGDREYNEQFF.

For this clonotype: This could be a read error, since a much larger clone is one nucleotide away. J is TRBJ2-4 and V is TRBV3-1; possible D gene TRBD1, 6 bases. CDR3 length: 17 amino acids. Per germline, CDR1 LGHDT and CDR2 YNNKEL (reference sequence). CDR3 bases: TGTGCCAGCAGCCAAGATACCGGGACAATAGCCAAAAACAGTCAGTACTTC. Translation gives CASSQDTGTIAKNSQYF.

This clonotype was recorded a few times. The chain carries TRBV29-1 and TRBJ1-1, with D unclear. The V gene's germline CDR1 is SQVTM and CDR2 ANQGSEA. This CDR3 has 14 residues. The V and J ends lost 6 bases and 0 bases respectively, with 14 bases between them. CDR3 nucleotide sequence: TGCAGCGTCTCGGACGGCCGCTTGAACACTGAAGCTTTCTTT. Protein sequence: CSVSDGRLNTEAFF.

This clonotype was seen only once. J is TRBJ2-1 and V is TRBV4-2, with 10 bases identical to TRBD2. The DNA end is more similar to TRBJ2-7, so the J call may be wrong. Germline V gene lookup returns CDR1 LGHNA and CDR2 YNFKEQ. The CDR3 extends over 17 amino acids. For the CDR3, the DNA is TGTGCCAGCAGCCAAGATCCTAGCGGGAGCTCCTACAATGAGCAGTACTTC. This codes for CASSQDPSGSSYNEQYF.

V gene TRBV4-1 combines with J gene TRBJ2-2; D is ambiguous. The CDR3 contains 16 residues. Trimming removed 0 bases from V and 3 bases from J, with 11 bases in between. In germline, CDR1 is MGHRA, CDR2 YSYEKL. CDR3 sequence (DNA): TGCGCCAGCAGCCAAGACCCCCGGGTTTACACCGGGGAGCTGTTTTTT. It encodes CASSQDPRVYTGELFF.

CDR3: CASSQSFGSYEQYF. In nucleotides, the CDR3 is TGTGCCAGCAGCCAAAGTTTTGGGTCCTACGAGCAGTACTTC. The chain links TRBV3-1 to TRBJ2-7, with D hard to call. This CDR3 is 14 amino acids long. CDR1 is LGHDT, CDR2 YNNKEL, per germline (reference sequence). The V and J ends lost 2 bases and 1 base respectively, with 9 bases between them.

This clonotype occurred a few times. The chain uses TRBV4-3 and TRBJ2-1; the D gene could be TRBD1 or TRBD2 (5 bases each). The V and J ends lost 4 bases and 5 bases respectively, with 15 bases between them. The CDR3 loop spans 15 amino acids. CDR1 is LGHNA, CDR2 YSLEER, per germline. The CDR3 DNA is TGCGCCAGCAGCCTAGGGGTGGGAGCTCACAATGAGCAGTTCTTC. Its translation: CASSLGVGAHNEQFF.

CDR3 DNA: TGCAGCGTTGCTGCGAGCTCTGGAAACACCATATATTTT. Amino acids: CSVAASSGNTIYF. The chain uses TRBV29-1 and TRBJ1-3; D call uncertain. The CDR3 sequence is 13 residues long. CDR1 is SQVTM and CDR2 is ANQGSEA in the germline V gene. The V gene lost 4 bases and the J gene lost 0 bases, with 7 bases spanning the gap.

This clonotype has at least ten counts. The chain's CDR3 is CSSGGGYNEQFF. CDR3 nucleotide sequence: TGCAGCTCTGGGGGTGGATACAATGAGCAGTTCTTC. The chain is built from TRBV29-1 and TRBJ2-1; D may be TRBD1 or TRBD2 (5 bases each). The V gene lost 8 bases and the J gene lost 4 bases, with 12 bases spanning the gap. Germline V CDR1 and CDR2: SQVTM, ANQGSEA. The CDR3 length is 12 residues.

This clonotype has more than one count but fewer than ten. The chain uses TRBV7-3 and TRBJ2-3; 7 bases line up with TRBD1. The germline gives CDR1 SGHTA, CDR2 FQGTGA. This CDR3 is 17 amino acids long. J was trimmed by 4 bases and V by 5 bases; bases with no gene match: 15. CDR3 DNA sequence: TGTGCCAGCAGCCCCCACCAGACAGGGTTGTTCCCAGATACGCAGTATTTT. This gives the protein CASSPHQTGLFPDTQYF.

The chain recombines TRBV5-1 with TRBJ2-5; TRBD2 agrees at 9 bases. Trimming cost V 1 base and J 4 bases; bases outside gene matches: 5. This CDR3 contains 15 residues. From germline, CDR1 is SGHRS and CDR2 YFSETQ. CDR3 bases: TGCGCCAGCAGCTTGAGGACTAGCGAGCCAGAGACCCAGTACTTC. It specifies CASSLRTSEPETQYF.

The chain combines TRBV6-5 with TRBJ2-5; D may be TRBD1 (5 bases). CDR3 length: 11 amino acids. V shed 7 bases and J shed 4 bases, with 7 bases lying between them. Germline V gene sequence: CDR1 MNHEY, CDR2 SVGAGI. The DNA of the CDR3 is TGTGCCAGCATTAGGGGAGAGACCCAGTACTTC. Translation gives CASIRGETQYF.

The chain employs TRBV28 and TRBJ1-6, with D unclear. The CDR3 runs 12 residues. Germline CDR1 is MDHEN and CDR2 is SYDVKM. Trimming cost V 4 bases and J 8 bases, with 6 bases left between them. The CDR3 protein is CASSSGYSPLHF. CDR3 in DNA: TGTGCCAGCAGTTCGGGTTATTCACCCCTCCACTTT.

Worth noting for this clonotype: One end of the junction fails to match germline, which may point to a read error. The chain has TRBV6-5 and TRBJ1-1; a possible D gene is TRBD1 (6 bases). Germline V gene sequence: CDR1 MNHEY, CDR2 SVGAGI. The CDR3 loop spans 17 amino acids. CDR3 bases: TGTGCCAGCAGTTACTCACCGGTGGCGGGGGCGAACACTGTAGCTTTCTTT. Encoded protein: CASSYSPVAGANTVAFF.

This clonotype was observed a few times. V is TRBV3-1 and J is TRBJ2-1, with 7 bases lining up with TRBD2. The CDR3 runs to 16 residues. J gave up 9 bases and V 0 bases, and 11 bases lay outside the gene matches. CDR1 LGHDT and CDR2 YNNKEL come from the germline V gene (reference sequence). The CDR3 DNA sequence: TGTGCCAGCAGCCAAGATCGTGGACTAGAGGTGACTGAGCAGTTCTTC. It yields the protein CASSQDRGLEVTEQFF.